What follows are 11 T cell receptor beta chains derived from one specimen sequenced in a study of T cells in localized non-small cell lung cancer. Clones were read by immunoSEQ multiplex PCR, and TCRdb kept only the in-frame ones, dropping some. The sample holds about 23,000 clones, 87% seen once. The specimen comprised peripheral blood, sampled before any cancer treatment. All receptors come from a male donor aged 60 or over with stage I squamous cell lung carcinoma.

The J gene is TRBJ1-3, the V gene TRBV5-1; no reliable D call. The V gene's germline CDR1 is SGHRS and CDR2 YFSETQ. Between the trimmed V and J ends, which lost 0 bases and 6 bases, there was a span of 1 base. The CDR3 totals 11 residues. CDR3 nucleotide sequence: TGCGCCAGCAGCTTGGAAAACACCATATATTTT. Translating it yields CASSLENTIYF.

The CDR3 loop reads CASSKTGPWETQYF. For the CDR3, the DNA is TGTGCCAGCAGTAAGACAGGCCCCTGGGAGACCCAGTACTTC. The V and J genes are TRBV2 and TRBJ2-5, with D possibly being TRBD1 (6 bases). Germline-derived CDR1 and CDR2 are SNHLY and FYNNEI. Deletions cut 5 bases from V and 5 bases from J, with 15 bases between. The CDR3 totals 14 residues.

This clone was found once. The chain employs TRBV7-9 and TRBJ2-7; 13 nucleotides align to TRBD2. V shed 5 bases, J shed 12 bases, and the junction held 10 bases outside the gene matches. Germline CDR1 SEHNR, CDR2 FQNEAQ (reference sequence). The CDR3 has 14 amino acids. The chain's CDR3 is CASSTGLAGFPRYF. The CDR3 nucleotides are TGTGCCAGCAGCACGGGACTAGCGGGATTCCCACGGTACTTC.

This clone has a handful of counts. The chain has TRBV6-5 and TRBJ2-7; no firm D call. CDR1 is MNHEY and CDR2 is SVGAGI in the germline V gene. CDR3 length: 13 residues. The ends were cut back, 5 bases at V and 6 bases at J, with 14 bases in the middle. CDR3 residues: CASSIGPWGEQYF. CDR3 in DNA: TGTGCCAGCAGTATCGGACCTTGGGGCGAGCAGTACTTC.

This clone was counted once. The chain couples TRBV5-4 to TRBJ1-6, with 11 bases aligning to TRBD1. The germline V gene encodes CDR1 SGHNT and CDR2 YYREEE (reference sequence). Losses at the gene ends were 4 bases for V and 10 bases for J; bases not matched to a gene: 13. The CDR3 runs 17 residues. This chain's CDR3 is CASSQNLGQGARSPLHF. DNA of the CDR3: TGTGCCAGCAGCCAGAATCTCGGACAGGGGGCTAGGTCACCCCTCCACTTT.

CDR3 residues: CASSRTQGQRNTEAFF. DNA of the CDR3: TGTGCCAGCTCACGCACTCAGGGACAGCGTAACACTGAAGCTTTCTTT. The chain employs TRBV18 and TRBJ1-1, with 7 bases aligning to TRBD1. Germline CDR1 reads KGHSH; CDR2 reads LQKENI. V gave up 4 bases and J gave up 2 bases; unmatched junction bases: 10. The CDR3 spans 16 residues.

This rearrangement joins TRBV6-4 to TRBJ1-1; maybe TRBD1 (5 bases). This CDR3 has 14 residues. Per germline, CDR1 MRHNA and CDR2 SNTAGT. V lost 0 bases and J 4 bases, leaving 9 bases between the germline ends. CDR3 bases: TGTGCCAGCAGTGACTCGGGCGGGGGCACTGAAGCTTTCTTT. Its protein product is CASSDSGGGTEAFF.

The chain couples TRBV5-4 to TRBJ2-1; D is undetermined. This CDR3 has 15 residues. CDR1 SGHNT and CDR2 YYREEE come from the germline V gene (reference sequence). Deletions cut 2 bases from V and 5 bases from J, with 14 bases between. Written as DNA, the CDR3 is TGTGCCAGCAGCTTCGGTAGGAGTAGAAACAATGAGCAGTTCTTC. The encoded protein is CASSFGRSRNNEQFF.

The rearrangement links TRBV27 to TRBJ2-3, with D unresolved. This CDR3 contains 14 residues. Trimming shortened V by 4 bases and J by 1 base, and 9 bases separated the two germline ends. The germline V gene has CDR1 MNHEY and CDR2 SMNVEV (reference sequence). This chain's CDR3 is CASSYTSRTDTQYF. CDR3 in DNA: TGTGCCAGCAGTTATACTTCGCGCACAGATACGCAGTATTTT.

The chain joins TRBV5-1 to TRBJ1-3; D unclear. Germline values: CDR1 SGHRS, CDR2 YFSETQ. The CDR3 runs 15 residues. V gave up 6 bases and J gave up 3 bases, with 16 bases separating them. The CDR3 loop is CASMRRPGVGNTIYF. The CDR3 DNA sequence: TGCGCCAGCATGAGGAGACCCGGCGTTGGAAACACCATATATTTT.

The chain joins TRBV10-1 to TRBJ2-3; no firm D call. The length of the CDR3 is 14 residues. Trimming left V 6 bases short and J 3 bases short, with 13 bases between. Germline V gene lookup returns CDR1 WNHNN and CDR2 SYGVQD (reference sequence). CDR3 DNA sequence: TGCGCCAGCAGCAGGAGTGTCGCGACAGATACGCAGTATTTT. It yields the protein CASSRSVATDTQYF.